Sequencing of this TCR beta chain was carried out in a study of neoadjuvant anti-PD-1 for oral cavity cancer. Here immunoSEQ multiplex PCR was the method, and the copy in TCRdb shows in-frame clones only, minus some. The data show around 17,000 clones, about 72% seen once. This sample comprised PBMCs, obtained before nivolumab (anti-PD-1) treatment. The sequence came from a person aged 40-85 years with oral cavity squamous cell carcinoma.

The CDR3 protein is CASSELAGITDTQYF. CDR3 sequence (DNA): TGTGCCAGCTCTGAACTAGCGGGTATCACAGATACGCAGTATTTT. This chain links TRBV7-8 with TRBJ2-3; 9 nucleotides line up with TRBD2. The junction had 8 bases not matched to a gene; V was cut back by 8 bases and J by 2 bases. Germline V lookup: CDR1 SGHVS, CDR2 FQNEAQ. CDR3 size: 15 residues.